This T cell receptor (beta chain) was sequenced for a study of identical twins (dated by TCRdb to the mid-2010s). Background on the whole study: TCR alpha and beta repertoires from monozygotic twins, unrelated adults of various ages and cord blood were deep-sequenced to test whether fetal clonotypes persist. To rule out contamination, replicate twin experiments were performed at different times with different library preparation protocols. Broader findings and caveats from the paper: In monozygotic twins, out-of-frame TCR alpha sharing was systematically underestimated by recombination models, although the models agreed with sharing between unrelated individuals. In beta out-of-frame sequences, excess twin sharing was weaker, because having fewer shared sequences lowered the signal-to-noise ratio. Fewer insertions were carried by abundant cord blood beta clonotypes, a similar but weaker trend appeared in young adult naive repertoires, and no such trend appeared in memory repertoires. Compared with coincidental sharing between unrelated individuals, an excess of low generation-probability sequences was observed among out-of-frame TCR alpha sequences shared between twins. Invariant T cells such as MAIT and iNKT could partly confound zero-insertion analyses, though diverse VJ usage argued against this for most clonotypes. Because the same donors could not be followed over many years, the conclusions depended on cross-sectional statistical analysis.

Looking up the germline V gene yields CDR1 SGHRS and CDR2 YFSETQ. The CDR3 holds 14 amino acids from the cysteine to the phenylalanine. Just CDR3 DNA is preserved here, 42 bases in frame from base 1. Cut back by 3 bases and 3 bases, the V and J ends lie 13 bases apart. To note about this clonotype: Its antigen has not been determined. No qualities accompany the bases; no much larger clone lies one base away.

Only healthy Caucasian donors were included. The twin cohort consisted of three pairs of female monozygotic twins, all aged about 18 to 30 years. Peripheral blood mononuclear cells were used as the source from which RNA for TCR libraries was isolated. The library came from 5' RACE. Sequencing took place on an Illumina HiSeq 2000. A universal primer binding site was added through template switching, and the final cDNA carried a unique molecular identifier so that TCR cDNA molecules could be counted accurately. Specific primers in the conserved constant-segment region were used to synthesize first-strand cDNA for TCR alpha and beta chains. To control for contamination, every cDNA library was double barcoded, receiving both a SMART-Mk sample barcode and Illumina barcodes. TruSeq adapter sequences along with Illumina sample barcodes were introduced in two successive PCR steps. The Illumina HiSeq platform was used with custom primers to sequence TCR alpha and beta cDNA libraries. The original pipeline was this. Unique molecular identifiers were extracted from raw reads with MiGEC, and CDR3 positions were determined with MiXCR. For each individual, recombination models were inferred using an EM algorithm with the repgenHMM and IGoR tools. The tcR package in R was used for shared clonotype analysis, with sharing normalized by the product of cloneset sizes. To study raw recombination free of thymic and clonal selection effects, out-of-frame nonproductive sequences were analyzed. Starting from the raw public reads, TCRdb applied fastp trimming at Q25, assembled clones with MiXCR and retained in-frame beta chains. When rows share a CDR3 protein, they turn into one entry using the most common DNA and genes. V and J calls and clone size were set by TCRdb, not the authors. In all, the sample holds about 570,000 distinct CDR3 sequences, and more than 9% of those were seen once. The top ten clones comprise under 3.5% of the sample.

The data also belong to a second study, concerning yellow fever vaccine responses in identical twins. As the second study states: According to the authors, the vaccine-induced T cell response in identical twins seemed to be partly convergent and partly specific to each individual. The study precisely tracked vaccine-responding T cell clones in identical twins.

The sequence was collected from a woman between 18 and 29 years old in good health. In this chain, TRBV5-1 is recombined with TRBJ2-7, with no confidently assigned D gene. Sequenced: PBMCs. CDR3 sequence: CASSSGGVRYEQYF. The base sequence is TGCGCCAGCAGCTCCGGTGGGGTTCGCTACGAGCAGTACTTC. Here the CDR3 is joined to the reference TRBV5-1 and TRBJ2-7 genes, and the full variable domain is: KAGVTQTPRYLIKTRGQQVTLSCSPISGHRSVSWYQQTPGQGLQFLFEYFSETQRNKGNFPGRFSGRQFSNSRSEMNVSTLELGDSALYLCASSSGGVRYEQYFGPGTRLTVT.